This entry describes one T cell receptor (beta chain). Its antigen is unknown. No base qualities exist here, and no much larger clone lies one base off it. Read against the paper, the sample's time point label means: week 23, last vaccination. Each vaccine dose was 300 ug of a 20-mer mutant IDH1 peptide in Montanide, given subcutaneously with topical imiquimod. Donors had newly diagnosed WHO grade 3 or 4 IDH1-mutant astrocytomas with loss of nuclear ATRX. The samples were drawn from NOA16, a multicentre, single-arm, open-label phase I trial in Germany that tested a mutant IDH1 peptide vaccine in humans for the first time. Genomic DNA for TCRB sequencing was isolated from EDTA blood with the DNeasy Blood and Tissue Kit. From a lookup of the germline V gene, CDR1 and CDR2 are MNHEY and SVGAGI. Counted from cysteine to phenylalanine, this CDR3 has 15 amino acids. Only the CDR3 portion is preserved as DNA: 45 bases, with reading frame beginning at the first base. Trimming leaves V shorter by 0 bases and J shorter by 5 bases, with the junction holding 0 bases beyond the gene matches.

This sample was included in a study of a mutant IDH1 vaccine in newly diagnosed glioma (dated by TCRdb to the early 2020s). About the full investigation: Patients were given eight vaccinations, in weeks 1, 3, 5, 7, 11, 15, 19 and 23, which matched visits V03 through V10. Six visits were used for peripheral blood collection: V03 (baseline), V05, V07, V10, V12 and V13. Vaccination began 4-6 weeks after radiotherapy alone, or alongside temozolomide cycles in the chemotherapy-containing groups. Of the approximately 29 treated patients, approximately 62% were male and around 38% were female, and a mean age of about 37 years was recorded. Prior to enrollment, standard therapy consisting of radiotherapy alone, temozolomide alone, or radiochemotherapy with temozolomide had been administered to patients, with the combination being received by most patients. For exploratory analyses, under 30 treated patients had longitudinal TCRB deep sequencing done wherever samples were available.

Findings and caveats that apply to the study as a whole: Vaccine-induced immune responses across multiple MHC alleles were detected in 93.3% of patients. No apparent relationship was observed between pseudoprogression and alterations in the top peripheral T cell clonotypes detected by TCRB sequencing. The authors stated that sample limitations prevented analyses of patient blood samples from being reproduced. Availability determined which PBMC samples were chosen for TCRB deep sequencing.

Libraries came from the immunoSEQ multiplex PCR assay. Following the manufacturer's protocol, the hsTCRB Kit was used to amplify rearranged TCR beta chain sequences. TCRB libraries were sequenced on an Illumina MiSeq. In the original analysis: The kit vendor's proprietary platform handled demultiplexing, trimming and gene mapping. The table comes from immuneACCESS by way of TCRdb, which keeps in-frame sequences with V and J called. Part of the clones is missing from these tables; in studies checked, under half for an unresolved V gene and the rest for unknown reasons. V and J calls plus clone size are reproduced from that table; the DNA served to infer D and trimming. For this sample there are approximately 44,000 clones; around 85% appear just once. The ten largest clones capture over 2% of the sample.

This chain joins TRBV6-5 to TRBJ2-1, and 11 bases in between align with TRBD2. The receptor was isolated from a woman aged 18-29 years with glioma. Some clones in this sample may be carry-over from other donors' samples. The input for sequencing was PBMCs, taken from a glioma patient whose treatment included an IDH1 peptide vaccine. The nucleotide sequence is TGTGCCAGCAGTTACTCGGGACTAGCGGACAATGAGCAGTTCTTC. Its protein product is CASSYSGLADNEQFF.